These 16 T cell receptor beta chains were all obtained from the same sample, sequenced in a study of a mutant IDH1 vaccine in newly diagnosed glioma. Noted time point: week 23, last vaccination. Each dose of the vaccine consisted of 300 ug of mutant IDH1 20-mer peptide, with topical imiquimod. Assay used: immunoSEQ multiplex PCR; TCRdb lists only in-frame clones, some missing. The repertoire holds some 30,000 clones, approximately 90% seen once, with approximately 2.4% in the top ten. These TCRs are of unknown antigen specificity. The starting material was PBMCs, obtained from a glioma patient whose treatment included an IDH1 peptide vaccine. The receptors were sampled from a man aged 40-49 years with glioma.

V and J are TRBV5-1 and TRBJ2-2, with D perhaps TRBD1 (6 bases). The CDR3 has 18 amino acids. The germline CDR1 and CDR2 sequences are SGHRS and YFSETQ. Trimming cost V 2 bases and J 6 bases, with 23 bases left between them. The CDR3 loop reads CASSFRPGAGEFAGELFF. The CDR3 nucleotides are TGCGCCAGCAGCTTCCGGCCGGGTGCAGGGGAGTTTGCCGGGGAGCTGTTTTTT.

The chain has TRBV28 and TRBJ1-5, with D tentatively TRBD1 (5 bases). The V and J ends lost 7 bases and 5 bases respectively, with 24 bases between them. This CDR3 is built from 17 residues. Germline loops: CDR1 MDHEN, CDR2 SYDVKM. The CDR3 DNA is TGTGCCAGCACCGGCGAGGGGACTCGCCTGAGCCATCAGCCCCAGCATTTT. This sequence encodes CASTGEGTRLSHQPQHF. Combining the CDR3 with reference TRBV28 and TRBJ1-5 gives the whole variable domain DVKVTQSSRYLVKRTGEKVFLECVQDMDHENMFWYRQDPGLGLRLIYFSYDVKMKEKGDIPEGYSVSREKKERFSLILESASTNQTSMYLCASTGEGTRLSHQPQHFGDGTRLSIL.

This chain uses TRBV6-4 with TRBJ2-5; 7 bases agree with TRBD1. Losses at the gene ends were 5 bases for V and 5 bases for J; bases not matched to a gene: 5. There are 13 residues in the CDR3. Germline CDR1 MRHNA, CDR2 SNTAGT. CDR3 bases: TGTGCCAGCAGTCAAGTCAGGGGGGAGACCCAGTACTTC. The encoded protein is CASSQVRGETQYF.

CDR3 in DNA: TGTGCCAGCAGTCCAGCAGGACTAGCGGGAACCGGGGAGCTGTTTTTT. Encoded protein: CASSPAGLAGTGELFF. The chain has TRBV7-3 and TRBJ2-2; 12 bases align to TRBD2. The CDR3 is made up of 16 amino acids. V lost 6 bases and J lost 5; bases outside the gene matches: 7. Germline loops: CDR1 SGHTA, CDR2 FQGTGA.

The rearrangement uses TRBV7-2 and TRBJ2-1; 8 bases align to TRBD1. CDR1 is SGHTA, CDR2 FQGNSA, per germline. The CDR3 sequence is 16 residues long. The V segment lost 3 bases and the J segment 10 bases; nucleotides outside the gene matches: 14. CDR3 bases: TGTGCCAGCAGCTTCTGGAGGACAGGGCCTCGGGAGGAGCAGTTCTTC. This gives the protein CASSFWRTGPREEQFF.

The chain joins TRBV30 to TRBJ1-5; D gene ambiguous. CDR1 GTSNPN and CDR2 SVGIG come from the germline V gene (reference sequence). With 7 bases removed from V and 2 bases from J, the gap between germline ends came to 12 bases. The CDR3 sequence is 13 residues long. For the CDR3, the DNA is TGTGCCTCCTCGACGGGAGGCAATCAGCCCCAGCATTTT. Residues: CASSTGGNQPQHF.

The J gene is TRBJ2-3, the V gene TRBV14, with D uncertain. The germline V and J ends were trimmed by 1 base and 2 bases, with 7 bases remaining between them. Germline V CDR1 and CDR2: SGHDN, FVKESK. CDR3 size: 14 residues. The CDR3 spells CASSQGADTDTQYF. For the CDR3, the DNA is TGTGCCAGCAGCCAAGGGGCCGACACAGATACGCAGTATTTT.

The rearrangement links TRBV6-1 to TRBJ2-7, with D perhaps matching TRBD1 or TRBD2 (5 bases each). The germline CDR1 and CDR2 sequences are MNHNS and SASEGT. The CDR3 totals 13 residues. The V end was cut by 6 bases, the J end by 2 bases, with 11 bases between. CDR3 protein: CASSLGTAYEQYV. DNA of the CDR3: TGTGCCAGCAGCTTGGGGACCGCCTACGAGCAGTACGTC.

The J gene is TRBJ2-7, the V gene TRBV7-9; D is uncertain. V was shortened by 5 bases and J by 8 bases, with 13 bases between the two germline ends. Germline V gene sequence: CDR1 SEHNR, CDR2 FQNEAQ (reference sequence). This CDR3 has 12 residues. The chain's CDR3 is CASSPDARKQYF. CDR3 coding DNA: TGTGCCAGCAGCCCCGACGCCCGCAAGCAGTACTTC.

The CDR3 DNA sequence: TGTGCCAGCAGTGCAGGGACAGGGGTGTTTATTGGGGAGACCCAGTACTTC. Protein: CASSAGTGVFIGETQYF. The chain has TRBV2 and TRBJ2-5; 10 nucleotides agree with TRBD1. Germline CDR1 reads SNHLY; CDR2 reads FYNNEI. V lost 4 bases, J lost 5 bases, and 13 bases stayed unmatched. The CDR3 consists of 17 residues.

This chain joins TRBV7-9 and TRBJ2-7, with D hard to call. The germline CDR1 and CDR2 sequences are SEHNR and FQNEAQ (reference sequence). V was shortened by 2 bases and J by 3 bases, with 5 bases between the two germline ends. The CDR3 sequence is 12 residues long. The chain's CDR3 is CASSLSGYEQYF. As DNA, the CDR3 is TGTGCCAGCAGCTTATCAGGCTACGAGCAGTACTTC. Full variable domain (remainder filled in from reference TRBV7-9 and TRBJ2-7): DTGVSQNPRHKITKRGQNVTFRCDPISEHNRLYWYRQTLGQGPEFLTYFQNEAQLEKSRLLSDRFSAERPKGSFSTLEIQRTEQGDSAMYLCASSLSGYEQYFGPGTRLTVT.

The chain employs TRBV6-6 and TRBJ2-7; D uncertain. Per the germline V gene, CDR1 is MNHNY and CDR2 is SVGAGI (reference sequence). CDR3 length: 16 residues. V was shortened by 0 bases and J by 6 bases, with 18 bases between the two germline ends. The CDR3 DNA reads TGTGCCAGCAGTTACTCGACTTTTTCATCCTCCGGCGAGCAGTACTTC. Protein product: CASSYSTFSSSGEQYF.

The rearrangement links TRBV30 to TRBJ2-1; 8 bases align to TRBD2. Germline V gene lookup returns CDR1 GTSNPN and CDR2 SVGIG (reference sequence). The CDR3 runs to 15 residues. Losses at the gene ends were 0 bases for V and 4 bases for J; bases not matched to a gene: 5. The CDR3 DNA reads TGTGCCTGGAGTGTGGGTAGCGGGAATTACAATGAGCAGTTCTTC. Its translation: CAWSVGSGNYNEQFF.

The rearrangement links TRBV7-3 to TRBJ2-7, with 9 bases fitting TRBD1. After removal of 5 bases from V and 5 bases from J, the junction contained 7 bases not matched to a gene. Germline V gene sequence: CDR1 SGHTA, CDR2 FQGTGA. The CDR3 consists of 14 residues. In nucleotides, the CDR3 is TGTGCCAGCAGCCCCGGGACAGGGTGGCACGAGCAGTACTTC. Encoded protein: CASSPGTGWHEQYF.

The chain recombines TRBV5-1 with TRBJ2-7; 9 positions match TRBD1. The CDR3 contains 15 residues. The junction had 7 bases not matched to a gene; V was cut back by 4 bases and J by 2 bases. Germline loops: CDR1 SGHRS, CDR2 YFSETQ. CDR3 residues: CASSSLQGAPYEQYF. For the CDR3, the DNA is TGCGCCAGCAGCAGTTTACAGGGGGCCCCCTACGAGCAGTACTTC.

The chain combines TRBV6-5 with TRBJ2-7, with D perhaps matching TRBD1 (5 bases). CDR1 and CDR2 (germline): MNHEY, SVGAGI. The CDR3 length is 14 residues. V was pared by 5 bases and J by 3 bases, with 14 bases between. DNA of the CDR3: TGTGCCAGCAGTAGGGGCCGTGGTGGCTACGAGCAGTACTTC. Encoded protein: CASSRGRGGYEQYF.